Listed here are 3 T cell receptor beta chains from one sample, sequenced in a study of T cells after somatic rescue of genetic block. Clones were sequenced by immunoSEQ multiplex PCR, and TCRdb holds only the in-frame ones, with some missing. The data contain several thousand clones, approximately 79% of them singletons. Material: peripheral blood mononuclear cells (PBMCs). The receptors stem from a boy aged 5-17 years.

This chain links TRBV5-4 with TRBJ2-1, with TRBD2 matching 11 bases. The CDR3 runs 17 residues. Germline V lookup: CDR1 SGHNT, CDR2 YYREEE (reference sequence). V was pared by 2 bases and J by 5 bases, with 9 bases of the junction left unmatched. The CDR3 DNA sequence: TGTGCCAGCAGCTTACACCTGGGTAGCGGGAGGGACAATGAGCAGTTCTTC. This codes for CASSLHLGSGRDNEQFF.

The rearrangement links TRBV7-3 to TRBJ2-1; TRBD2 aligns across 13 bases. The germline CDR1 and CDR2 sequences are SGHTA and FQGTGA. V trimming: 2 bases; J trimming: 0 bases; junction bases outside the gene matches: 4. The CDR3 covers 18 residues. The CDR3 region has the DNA TGTGCCAGCAGCTTAGTTGGGACTAGCGGGAACTCCTACAATGAGCAGTTCTTC. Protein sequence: CASSLVGTSGNSYNEQFF.

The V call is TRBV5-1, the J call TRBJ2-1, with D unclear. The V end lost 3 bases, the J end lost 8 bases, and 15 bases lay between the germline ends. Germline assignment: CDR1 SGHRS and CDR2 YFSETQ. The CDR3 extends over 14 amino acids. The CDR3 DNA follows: TGCGCCAGCAGCTCTGGACCCCGGACCCATGAGCAGTTCTTC. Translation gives CASSSGPRTHEQFF.